These 10 T cell receptor beta chains came from one sample sequenced in a study of T cells expressing NK-cell markers. TCRdb reprocessed the 5' RACE reads, with one entry per CDR3 protein and no DNA. Recorded for this sample: about 460,000 distinct CDR3 sequences. Input material: blood T cells: a sorted CD56 or NKG2C T cell subset, CD4+ or CD8+ T cells, or bulk PBMC T cells (not recorded which). The source is a woman aged 45 to 65 in good health.

The CDR3 here is CASSLFREQETQYF. The chain has TRBV11-2 and TRBJ2-5; no DNA is available, so the TRBD1 call from TCRdb remains unchecked. This CDR3 region has 14 residues. The V gene's germline CDR1 is SGHAT and CDR2 FQNNGV. The full variable domain, its missing parts supplied by reference TRBV11-2 and TRBJ2-5, is EAGVAQSPRYKIIEKRQSVAFWCNPISGHATLYWYQQILGQGPKLLIQFQNNGVVDDSQLPKDRFSAERLKGVDSTLKIQPAKLEDSAVYLCASSLFREQETQYFGPGTRLLVL.

The V gene is TRBV4-1, the J gene TRBJ1-2; checking the TCRdb D call of TRBD1 is not possible without DNA. The CDR3 is 13 residues long. From germline, CDR1 is MGHRA and CDR2 YSYEKL. This CDR3 reads CASSSSGNHGYTF.

This chain connects TRBV5-1 to TRBJ1-1. The CDR3 contains 15 residues. Germline CDR1 and CDR2: SGHRS and YFSETQ. The CDR3 sequence: CASSLVTPSNTEAFF.

The rearrangement uses TRBV29-1 and TRBJ2-2; TCRdb's assignment of TRBD2 cannot be checked, as there is no DNA. Germline lookup yields CDR1 SQVTM and CDR2 ANQGSEA. CDR3 length: 15 residues. This CDR3 reads CSVTQGLMDTGELFF.

V gene TRBV6-6 combines with J gene TRBJ1-3; TCRdb selects TRBD1, and the lack of DNA leaves this call unchecked. The germline V gene has CDR1 MNHNY and CDR2 SVGAGI (reference sequence). This CDR3 contains 15 residues. Here the CDR3 reads CASSPDGTSGNTIYF.

The chain couples TRBV11-2 to TRBJ1-1. From germline, CDR1 is SGHAT and CDR2 FQNNGV. CDR3 size: 18 residues. The CDR3 is CASSLSGGGSFLSTEAFF.

This sequence joins TRBV5-1 and TRBJ2-1; TCRdb gives TRBD2 as the D gene, but with no DNA this cannot be confirmed. Germline assignment: CDR1 SGHRS and CDR2 YFSETQ. There are 12 residues in the CDR3. The CDR3 is CASSFTSGPQFF.

The V call is TRBV20-1, the J call TRBJ1-4; TCRdb's D call, TRBD1, is unchecked because there is no DNA. Germline loops: CDR1 DFQATT, CDR2 SNEGSKA (reference sequence). The CDR3 is 15 amino acids. The CDR3 loop reads CSAPKQGGFSEKLFF.

The chain carries TRBV11-1 and TRBJ2-2; TCRdb reports TRBD2, a call that lacks DNA to check it against. This CDR3 comprises 14 residues. Germline CDR1 and CDR2: SGHAT and FQDESV (reference sequence). CDR3 amino acids: CASSLSGRFGELFF.

CDR3 amino acids: CASSQFASGASYEQYF. The chain joins TRBV3-1 to TRBJ2-7; TCRdb's D call, TRBD2, is unchecked because there is no DNA. CDR3 length: 16 amino acids. Germline values: CDR1 LGHDT, CDR2 YNNKEL (reference sequence).